This paragraph covers one T cell receptor beta chain sequence. The data originate from a study of blood T cell repertoires in COVID-19. Study summary: T cells, B-cell-depleted T cells, or PBMCs provided the cDNA or gDNA that served as material.

Losses at the gene ends were 2 bases for V and 8 bases for J; bases not matched to a gene: 2. Looked up from germline, CDR1 is KGHDR and CDR2 is SFDVKD. The CDR3 is 12 amino acids. The assay was immunoSEQ multiplex PCR, and TCRdb's table has in-frame clones only and misses some. The table has over 150,000 clones, approximately 87% seen once. The rearrangement joins TRBV24-1 to TRBJ2-7; 7 bases map to TRBD1. Sequences were obtained from peripheral blood. The TCR originated in a woman aged 65 to 85 with COVID-19, enrolled during active disease. The CDR3 reads CATSDSQGKQYF. CDR3 bases: TGTGCCACCAGTGATTCACAGGGGAAGCAGTACTTC.